This is a list of T cell receptor beta chains from one sample in a study of CD8+CD57+ T cells in acquired aplastic anemia. TCRdb re-analysed the reads in MiXCR, keeping a single row per CDR3 protein. The sample has about 190,000 distinct CDR3 sequences; approximately 50% are singletons. Sequenced sample: sorted CD4+, CD8+, or CD8+CD57+ T cells (not recorded which) from PBMCs. Source of these receptors: a human donor in good health, serving as a control. The CDR3 runs from the conserved cysteine through the conserved F or W. A D gene is named only where the DNA matches it firmly. Expanded clones get a size class; other rows say once, few or many, or leave the size out.

CDR3 DNA,CDR3 protein,V gene,clone size,J gene,D gene
TGCAGTGCACCGGACAGGGGACCCTACGAGCAGTACTTC,CSAPDRGPYEQYF,TRBV20-1,NA,TRBJ2-7,TRBD1
TGTGCCAGCAGTTTCCCAGGTTCACCCCTCCACTTT,CASSFPGSPLHF,TRBV6-2/TRBV6-3,NA,TRBJ1-6,NA
TGTGCCACCAGTGACGGTCCGGCCTACGAGCAGTACTTC,CATSDGPAYEQYF,TRBV24-1,NA,TRBJ2-7,NA
TGTGCCAGCAGTTCCTGGACGCACGAGCAGTACTTC,CASSSWTHEQYF,TRBV6-5,many,TRBJ2-7,NA
TGTGCCAGCAGCTTAGGGGAGACAGCCTCTGGGGCCAACGTCCTGACTTTC,CASSLGETASGANVLTF,TRBV7-6,NA,TRBJ2-6,NA
TGTGCCAGCAACTCGGCCAGGGGCTACGAGCAGTACTTC,CASNSARGYEQYF,TRBV6-2/TRBV6-3,many,TRBJ2-7,NA
TGTGCCAGCAGGGCGAACTCTGGGGCCAACGTCCTGACTTTC,CASRANSGANVLTF,TRBV7-3,many,TRBJ2-6,NA
TGCAGCGTTGAGAAGGGATATGGCTACACCTTC,CSVEKGYGYTF,TRBV29-1,NA,TRBJ1-2,NA
TGTGCCAGCGGCTTAGAGGGGGTGAATTCACCCCTCCACTTT,CASGLEGVNSPLHF,TRBV7-2,NA,TRBJ1-6,NA
TGCAGCGTAAGAAACGACGCGCGGGCCAACGTCCTGACTTTC,CSVRNDARANVLTF,TRBV29-1,NA,TRBJ2-6,NA
TGTGCCAGCAGCCAGGCCCAAGCGGGGGGTGGTTCCGGGGAGCTGTTTTTT,CASSQAQAGGGSGELFF,TRBV7-3,NA,TRBJ2-2,TRBD2
TGTGCCAGCAGTTACCCTGGACAGGGGGCTCGCTACACCTTC,CASSYPGQGARYTF,TRBV6-2/TRBV6-3,many,TRBJ1-2,TRBD1
TGCGCCAGCAGCACGAACTTCTACGAGCAGTACTTC,CASSTNFYEQYF,TRBV5-1,NA,TRBJ2-7,NA
TGTGCCATCAGTGAGAACGACAGGGGGAGGTCCTATGGCTACACCTTC,CAISENDRGRSYGYTF,TRBV10-3,once,TRBJ1-2,TRBD1
TGTGCCAGCAGTCAACAAGGGGGACCCAACTCTGGAAACACCATATATTTT,CASSQQGGPNSGNTIYF,TRBV9,NA,TRBJ1-3,NA
TGTGCCAGCAGCCGACAAAGTCCGGGACAGGCATACAATGAGCAGTTCTTC,CASSRQSPGQAYNEQFF,TRBV4-2,many,TRBJ2-1,TRBD1
TGTGCCAGCAGCTTTGACAGGGATACGCAGTGTTTT,CASSFDRDTQCF,TRBV7-3,NA,TRBJ2-3,TRBD1
TGTGCCAGTAGTATGCGGACCAGCCAAGAGACCCAGTACTTC,CASSMRTSQETQYF,TRBV19,NA,TRBJ2-5,NA
TGCGCCAGCAGCCTAGGGGCTAGCGGGGGCGCAGATACGCAGTATTTT,CASSLGASGGADTQYF,TRBV7-9,NA,TRBJ2-3,TRBD2
TGCAGCGTTGAAACTCCATTACAAGAGACCCAGTACTTC,CSVETPLQETQYF,TRBV29-1,once,TRBJ2-5,NA
TGTGCCAGCACCCTGGGACCGTCGGACGGTACCGGGGAGCTGTTTTTT,CASTLGPSDGTGELFF,TRBV7-3,NA,TRBJ2-2,NA
TGTGCCAGCAGCTTAGCTTTAAAAGAAAAACTGTTTTTT,CASSLALKEKLFF,TRBV7-2,NA,TRBJ1-4,NA
TGCGCCAGCAGTTGGGACAGGGGCGACGAGCAGTACTTC,CASSWDRGDEQYF,TRBV5-1,NA,TRBJ2-7,TRBD1
TGTGCCAGTCTCTCCGGTTACACTGAAGCTTTCTTT,CASLSGYTEAFF,TRBV19,NA,TRBJ1-1,NA
TGCGCCAGCAGCCACCTGGGCGGGGGGGGTAATCCTGAGCAGTTCTTC,CASSHLGGGGNPEQFF,TRBV5-1,NA,TRBJ2-1,TRBD2